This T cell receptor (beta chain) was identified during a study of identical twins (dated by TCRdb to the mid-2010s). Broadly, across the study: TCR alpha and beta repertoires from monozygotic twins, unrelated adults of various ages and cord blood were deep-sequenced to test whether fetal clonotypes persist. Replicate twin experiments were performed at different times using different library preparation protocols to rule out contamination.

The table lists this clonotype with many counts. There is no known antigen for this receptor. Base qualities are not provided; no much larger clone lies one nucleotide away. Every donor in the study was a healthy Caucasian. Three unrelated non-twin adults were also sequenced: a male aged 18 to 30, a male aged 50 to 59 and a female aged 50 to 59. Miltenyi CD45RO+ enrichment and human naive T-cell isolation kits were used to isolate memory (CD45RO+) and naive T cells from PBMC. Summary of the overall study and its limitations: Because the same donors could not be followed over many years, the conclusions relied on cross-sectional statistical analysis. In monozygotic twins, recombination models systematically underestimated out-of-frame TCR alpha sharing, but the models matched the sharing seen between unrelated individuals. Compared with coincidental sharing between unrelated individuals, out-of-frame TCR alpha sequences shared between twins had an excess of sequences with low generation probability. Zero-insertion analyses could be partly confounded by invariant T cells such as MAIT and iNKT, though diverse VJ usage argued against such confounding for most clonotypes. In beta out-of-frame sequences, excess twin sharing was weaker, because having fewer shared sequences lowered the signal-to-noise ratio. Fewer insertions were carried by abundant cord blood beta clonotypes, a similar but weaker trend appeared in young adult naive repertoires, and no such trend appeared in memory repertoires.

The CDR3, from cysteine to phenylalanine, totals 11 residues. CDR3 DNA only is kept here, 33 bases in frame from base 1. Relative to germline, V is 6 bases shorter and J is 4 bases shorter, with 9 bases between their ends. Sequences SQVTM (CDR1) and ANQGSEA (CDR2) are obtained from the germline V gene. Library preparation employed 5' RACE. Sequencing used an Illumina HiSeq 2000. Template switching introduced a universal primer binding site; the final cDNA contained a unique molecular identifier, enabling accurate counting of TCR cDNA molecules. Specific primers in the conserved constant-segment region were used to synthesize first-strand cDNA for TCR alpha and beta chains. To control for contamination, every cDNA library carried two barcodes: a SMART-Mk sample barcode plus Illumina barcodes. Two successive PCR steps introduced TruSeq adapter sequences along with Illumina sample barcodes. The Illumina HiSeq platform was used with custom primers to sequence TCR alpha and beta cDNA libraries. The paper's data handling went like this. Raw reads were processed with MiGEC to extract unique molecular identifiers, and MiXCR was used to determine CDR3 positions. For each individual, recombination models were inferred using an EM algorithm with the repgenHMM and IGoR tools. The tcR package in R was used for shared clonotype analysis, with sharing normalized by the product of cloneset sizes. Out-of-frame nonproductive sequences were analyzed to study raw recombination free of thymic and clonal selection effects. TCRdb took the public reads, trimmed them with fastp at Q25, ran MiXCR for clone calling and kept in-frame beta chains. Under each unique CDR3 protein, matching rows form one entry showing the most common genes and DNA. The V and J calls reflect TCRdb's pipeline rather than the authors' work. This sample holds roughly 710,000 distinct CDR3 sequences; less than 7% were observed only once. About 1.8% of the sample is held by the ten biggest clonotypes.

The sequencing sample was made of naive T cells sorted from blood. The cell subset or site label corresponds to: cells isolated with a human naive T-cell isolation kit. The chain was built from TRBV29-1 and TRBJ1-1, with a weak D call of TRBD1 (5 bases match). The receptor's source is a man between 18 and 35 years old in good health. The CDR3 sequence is CSVEGPTEAFF. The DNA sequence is TGCAGCGTCGAGGGGCCCACTGAAGCTTTCTTT.